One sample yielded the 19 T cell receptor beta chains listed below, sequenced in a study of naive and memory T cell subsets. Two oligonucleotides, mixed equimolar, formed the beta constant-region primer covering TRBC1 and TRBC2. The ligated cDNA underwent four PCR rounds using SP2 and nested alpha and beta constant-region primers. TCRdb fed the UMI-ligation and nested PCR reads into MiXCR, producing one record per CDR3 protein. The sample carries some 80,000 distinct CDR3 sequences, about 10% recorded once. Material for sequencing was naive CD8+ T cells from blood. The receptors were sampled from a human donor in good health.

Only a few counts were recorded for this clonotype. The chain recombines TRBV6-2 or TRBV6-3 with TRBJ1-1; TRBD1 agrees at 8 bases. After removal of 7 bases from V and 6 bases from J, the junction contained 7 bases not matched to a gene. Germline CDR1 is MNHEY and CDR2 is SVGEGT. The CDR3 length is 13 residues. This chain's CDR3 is CASTSWTGSEAFF. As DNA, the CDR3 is TGTGCCAGCACCTCTTGGACAGGGTCTGAAGCTTTCTTT.

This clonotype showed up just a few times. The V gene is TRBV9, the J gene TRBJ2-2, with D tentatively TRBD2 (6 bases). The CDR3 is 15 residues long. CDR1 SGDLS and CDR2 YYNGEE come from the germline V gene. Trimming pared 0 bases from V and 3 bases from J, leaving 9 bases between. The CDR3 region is CASSVGGGDTGELFF. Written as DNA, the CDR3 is TGTGCCAGCAGCGTAGGTGGCGGGGACACCGGGGAGCTGTTTTTT.

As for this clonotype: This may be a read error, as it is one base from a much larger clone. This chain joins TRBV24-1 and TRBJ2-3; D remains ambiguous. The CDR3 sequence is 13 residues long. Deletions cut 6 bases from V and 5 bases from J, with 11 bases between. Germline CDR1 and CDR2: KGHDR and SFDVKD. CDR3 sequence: CATSRARQDTQYF. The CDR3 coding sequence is TGTGCCACCAGTCGCGCTCGGCAAGATACGCAGTATTTT.

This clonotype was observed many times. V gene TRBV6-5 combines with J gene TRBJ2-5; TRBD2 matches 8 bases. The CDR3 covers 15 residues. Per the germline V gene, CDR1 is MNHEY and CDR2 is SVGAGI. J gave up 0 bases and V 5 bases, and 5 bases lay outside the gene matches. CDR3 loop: CASSRSGSHQETQYF. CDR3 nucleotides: TGTGCCAGCAGTAGAAGCGGGAGCCACCAAGAGACCCAGTACTTC.

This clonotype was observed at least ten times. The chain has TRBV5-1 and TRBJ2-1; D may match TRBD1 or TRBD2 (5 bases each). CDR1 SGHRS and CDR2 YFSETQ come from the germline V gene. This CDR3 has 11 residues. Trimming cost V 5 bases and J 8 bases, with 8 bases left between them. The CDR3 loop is CASRQGDEQFF. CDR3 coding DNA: TGCGCCAGCAGGCAGGGAGATGAGCAGTTCTTC.

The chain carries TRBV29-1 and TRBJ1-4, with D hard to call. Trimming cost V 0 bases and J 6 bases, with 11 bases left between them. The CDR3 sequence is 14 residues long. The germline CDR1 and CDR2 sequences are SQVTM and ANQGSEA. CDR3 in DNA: TGCAGCGTTGAAGATAAGGAGCTCGATGAAAAACTGTTTTTT. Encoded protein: CSVEDKELDEKLFF.

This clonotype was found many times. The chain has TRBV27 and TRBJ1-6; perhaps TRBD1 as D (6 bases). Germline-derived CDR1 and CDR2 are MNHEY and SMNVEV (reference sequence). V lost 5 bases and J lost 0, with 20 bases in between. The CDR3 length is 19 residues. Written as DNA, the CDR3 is TGTGCCAGCAGTCCCCGGACAGCTCATCCTAGCTCCTATAATTCACCCCTCCACTTT. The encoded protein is CASSPRTAHPSSYNSPLHF.

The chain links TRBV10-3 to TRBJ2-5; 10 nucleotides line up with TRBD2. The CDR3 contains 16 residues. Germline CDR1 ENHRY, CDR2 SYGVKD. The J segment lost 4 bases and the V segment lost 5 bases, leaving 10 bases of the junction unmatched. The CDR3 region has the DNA TGTGCCATCAGTCCTTCGACCCGACTAGCGGGAGAGACCCAGTACTTC. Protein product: CAISPSTRLAGETQYF.

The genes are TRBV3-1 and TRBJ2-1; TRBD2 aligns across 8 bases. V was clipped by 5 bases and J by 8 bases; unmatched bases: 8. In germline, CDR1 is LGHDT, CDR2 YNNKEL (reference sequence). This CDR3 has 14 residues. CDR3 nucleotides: TGTGCCAGCAGCGAGGGACTAGGGGAGGATGAGCAGTTCTTC. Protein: CASSEGLGEDEQFF.

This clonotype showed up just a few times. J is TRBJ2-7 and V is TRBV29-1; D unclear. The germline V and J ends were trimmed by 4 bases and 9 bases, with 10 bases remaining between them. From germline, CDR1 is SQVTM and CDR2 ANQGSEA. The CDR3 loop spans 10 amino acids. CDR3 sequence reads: CSVGDSSQYF. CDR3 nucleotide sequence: TGCAGCGTTGGTGATAGTTCGCAGTACTTC.

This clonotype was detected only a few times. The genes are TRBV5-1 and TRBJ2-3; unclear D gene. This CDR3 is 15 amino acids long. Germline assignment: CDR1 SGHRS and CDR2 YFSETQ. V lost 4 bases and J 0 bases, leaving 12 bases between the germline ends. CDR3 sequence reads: CASSSEILSTDTQYF. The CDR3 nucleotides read TGCGCCAGCAGCAGTGAGATCTTAAGCACAGATACGCAGTATTTT.

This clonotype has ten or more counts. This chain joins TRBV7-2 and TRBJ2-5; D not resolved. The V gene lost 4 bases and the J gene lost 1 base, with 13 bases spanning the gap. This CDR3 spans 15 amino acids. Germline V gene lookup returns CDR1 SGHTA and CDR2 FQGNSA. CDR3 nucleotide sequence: TGTGCCAGCAGCTCCTCGTGGCAGATCCAAGAGACCCAGTACTTC. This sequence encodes CASSSSWQIQETQYF.

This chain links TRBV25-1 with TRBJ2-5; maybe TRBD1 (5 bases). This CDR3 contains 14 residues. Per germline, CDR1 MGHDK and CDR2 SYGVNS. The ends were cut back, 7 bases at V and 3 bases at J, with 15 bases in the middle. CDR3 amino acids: CASKRTGRKETQYF. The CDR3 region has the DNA TGTGCCAGCAAGAGAACAGGACGGAAAGAGACCCAGTACTTC.

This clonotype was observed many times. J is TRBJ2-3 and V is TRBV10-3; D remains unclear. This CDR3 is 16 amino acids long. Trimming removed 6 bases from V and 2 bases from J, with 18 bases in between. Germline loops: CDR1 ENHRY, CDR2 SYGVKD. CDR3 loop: CAIRERREVNTDTQYF. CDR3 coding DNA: TGTGCCATCAGAGAAAGGAGAGAGGTGAACACAGATACGCAGTATTTT.

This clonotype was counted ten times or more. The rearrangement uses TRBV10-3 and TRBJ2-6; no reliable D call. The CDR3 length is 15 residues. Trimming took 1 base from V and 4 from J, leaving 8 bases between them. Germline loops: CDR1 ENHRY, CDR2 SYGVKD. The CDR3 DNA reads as TGTGCCATCAGTGAGTTGGCGACCGGGGCCAACGTCCTGACTTTC. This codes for CAISELATGANVLTF.

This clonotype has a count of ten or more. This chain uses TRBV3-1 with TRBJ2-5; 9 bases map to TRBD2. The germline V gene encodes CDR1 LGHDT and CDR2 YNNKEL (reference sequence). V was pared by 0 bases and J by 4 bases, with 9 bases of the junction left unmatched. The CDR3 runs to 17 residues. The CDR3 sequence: CASSQELSGRPAETQYF. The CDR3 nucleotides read TGTGCCAGCAGCCAAGAACTAAGCGGGAGGCCCGCAGAGACCCAGTACTTC.

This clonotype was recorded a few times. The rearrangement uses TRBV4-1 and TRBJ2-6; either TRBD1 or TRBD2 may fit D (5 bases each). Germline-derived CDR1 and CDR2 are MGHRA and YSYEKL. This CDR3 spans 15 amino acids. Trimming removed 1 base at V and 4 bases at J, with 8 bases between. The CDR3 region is CASSQVGTGANVLTF. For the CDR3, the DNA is TGCGCCAGCAGCCAAGTAGGGACCGGGGCCAACGTCCTGACTTTC.

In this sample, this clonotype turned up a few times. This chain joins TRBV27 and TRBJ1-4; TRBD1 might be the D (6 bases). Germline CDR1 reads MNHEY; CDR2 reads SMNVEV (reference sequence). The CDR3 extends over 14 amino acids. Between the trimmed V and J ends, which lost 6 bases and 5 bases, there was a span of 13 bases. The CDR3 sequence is CASRTGISNEKLFF. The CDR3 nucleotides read TGTGCCAGCAGGACAGGCATCTCGAATGAAAAACTGTTTTTT.

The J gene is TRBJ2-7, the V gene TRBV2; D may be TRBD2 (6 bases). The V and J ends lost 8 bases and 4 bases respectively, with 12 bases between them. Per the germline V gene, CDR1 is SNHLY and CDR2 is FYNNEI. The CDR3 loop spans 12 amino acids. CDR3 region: CASRGRRYEQYF. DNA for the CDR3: TGTGCCAGCCGGGGGAGACGGTACGAGCAGTACTTC. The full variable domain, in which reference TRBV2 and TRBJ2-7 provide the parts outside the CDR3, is EPEVTQTPSHQVTQMGQEVILRCVPISNHLYFYWYRQILGQKVEFLVSFYNNEISEKSEIFDDQFSVERPDGSNFTLKIRSTKLEDSAMYFCASRGRRYEQYFGPGTRLTVT.